The sequence of this TCR beta chain was determined in a study of identical twins. The study, taken as a whole, reports: Possibly, invariant MAIT and iNKT cells partly confounded zero-insertion analyses.

Remarks on this clonotype: Its antigen remains unknown.

TCRdb itself ran the 5' RACE reads through MiXCR, one entry per CDR3 protein. The sample comprises about 890,000 distinct CDR3 sequences, roughly an eighth of which are singletons, and about 1.5% rests with the top ten. CDR3 size: 14 residues. Germline values: CDR1 MNHNS, CDR2 SASEGT. V was pared by 10 bases and J by 0 bases, with 5 bases of the junction left unmatched. Separately, the same data were catalogued under a study of yellow fever vaccine responses in identical twins.

The genes are TRBV6-1 and TRBJ2-4, with 8 bases that match TRBD1. Input material: PBMCs. The clonotype originates from a woman between 18 and 30 years old in good health. CDR3 nucleotide sequence: TGTGCCACCGGACAGGGACGAGCCAAAAACATTCAGTACTTC. Its translation: CATGQGRAKNIQYF.